Each of the 16 T cell receptor beta chains below was sequenced from the same sample in a study of blood T cell repertoires in COVID-19. The repertoire was sequenced with immunoSEQ multiplex PCR; TCRdb's copy has only in-frame clones and lacks some. Of about 480,000 clones listed, 80% to 90% are singletons. Sequencing was performed on peripheral blood. The receptors shown here come from a man aged 18 to 30 with COVID-19, enrolled during active disease.

The genes are TRBV5-1 and TRBJ2-1; D is unresolved. Germline V gene lookup returns CDR1 SGHRS and CDR2 YFSETQ. The V and J ends lost 1 base and 5 bases respectively, with 13 bases between them. The CDR3 spans 15 residues. The CDR3 DNA sequence: TGCGCCAGCAGCTTGTTTCGGCAGGAAGACAATGAGCAGTTCTTC. Amino acid sequence: CASSLFRQEDNEQFF.

This clone was observed a handful of times. The chain employs TRBV19 and TRBJ2-2; D is ambiguous. This CDR3 has 13 residues. V was cut by 3 bases and J by 3 bases, with 5 bases left in between. CDR1 and CDR2 (germline): LNHDA, SQIVND (reference sequence). The CDR3 loop is CASSIQYTGELFF. CDR3 coding DNA: TGTGCCAGTAGTATCCAGTACACCGGGGAGCTGTTTTTT.

The chain carries TRBV21-1 and TRBJ2-1; the table calls TRBD2, which could not be checked here. TRBV21-1 is a pseudogene locus. This CDR3 region has 19 residues. The CDR3 loop is CASSKGGLAGGPILDEQFF. CDR3 nucleotide sequence: TGTGCCAGCAGCAAAGGGGGACTAGCGGGAGGGCCGATCCTAGATGAGCAGTTCTTC.

The V gene is TRBV20-1, the J gene TRBJ2-3; 10 bases are shared with TRBD2. V dropped 3 bases and J dropped 2; count of bases not matched to a gene: 5. The CDR3 loop spans 15 amino acids. The germline CDR1 and CDR2 sequences are DFQATT and SNEGSKA (reference sequence). The chain's CDR3 is CSASPLAGLTDTQYF. Written as DNA, the CDR3 is TGCAGTGCTAGTCCACTAGCGGGGCTCACAGATACGCAGTATTTT.

Concerning this clone: This same CDR3 is encoded by further DNA sequences in the sample. V and J are TRBV19 and TRBJ2-5, with a possible D match to TRBD2 (6 bases). This CDR3 has 13 amino acids. Deletions cut 1 base from V and 5 bases from J, with 8 bases between. Germline lookup yields CDR1 LNHDA and CDR2 SQIVND (reference sequence). The DNA of the CDR3 is TGTGCCAGTAGTATAGGTGGAGGGGAGACCCAGTACTTC. Amino acid sequence: CASSIGGGETQYF. The full variable domain, in which reference TRBV19 and TRBJ2-5 provide the parts outside the CDR3, is DGGITQSPKYLFRKEGQNVTLSCEQNLNHDAMYWYRQDPGQGLRLIYYSQIVNDFQKGDIAEGYSVSREKKESFPLTVTSAQKNPTAFYLCASSIGGGETQYFGPGTRLLVL.

This clone was detected only a few times. The rearrangement uses TRBV4-1 and TRBJ1-4, with D uncertain. This CDR3 is 17 amino acids long. Per the germline V gene, CDR1 is MGHRA and CDR2 is YSYEKL. Trimming cost V 5 bases and J 4 bases, with 20 bases left between them. CDR3 sequence (DNA): TGCGCCAGCAGCTATAGCCGGTCAGCGGCGAGTAATGAAAAACTGTTTTTT. Amino acids: CASSYSRSAASNEKLFF.

The genes are TRBV3-1 (or the pseudogene TRBV3-2) and TRBJ2-7; perhaps TRBD1 as D (5 bases). The CDR3 covers 14 residues. Trimming pared 1 base from V and 3 bases from J, leaving 10 bases between. The germline CDR1 and CDR2 sequences are LGHDT and YNNKEL (reference sequence). This CDR3 is CASSQGTIGYEQYF. Here the CDR3 DNA reads TGTGCCAGCAGCCAAGGGACAATAGGCTACGAGCAGTACTTC.

CDR3 nucleotides: TGTGCCAGCAGCCATGACAGGGATGGCAATCAGCCCCAGCATTTT. This translates into CASSHDRDGNQPQHF. The chain carries TRBV5-4 and TRBJ1-5; TRBD1 matches 7 bases. V shed 4 bases, J shed 2 bases, and the junction held 6 bases outside the gene matches. Looked up from germline, CDR1 is SGHNT and CDR2 is YYREEE (reference sequence). The CDR3 has 15 residues.

The genes are TRBV3-1 (or the pseudogene TRBV3-2) and TRBJ1-6; D gene ambiguous. V lost 1 base, J lost 4 bases, and 14 bases lay in between. Germline values: CDR1 LGHDT, CDR2 YNNKEL (reference sequence). The CDR3 is 17 amino acids. CDR3 amino acids: CASSQGIDGRYNSPLHF. DNA for the CDR3: TGTGCCAGCAGCCAAGGTATTGATGGCCGTTATAATTCACCCCTCCACTTT.

The chain joins TRBV7-8 to TRBJ2-5; D gene uncertain. Germline V CDR1 and CDR2: SGHVS, FQNEAQ. Trimming removed 4 bases from V and 8 bases from J, with 11 bases in between. This CDR3 is 12 amino acids long. The DNA of the CDR3 is TGTGCCAGCAGCTCTGGAGTCGGAACCCAGTACTTC. Translating gives CASSSGVGTQYF.

This chain links TRBV7-9 with TRBJ1-4; no clear D gene. There are 15 residues in the CDR3. CDR1 is SEHNR and CDR2 is FQNEAQ in the germline V gene (reference sequence). The germline V and J ends were trimmed by 1 base and 6 bases, with 12 bases remaining between them. In DNA, the CDR3 is TGTGCCAGCAGCTTAGAAATACGCGGCGATGAAAAACTGTTTTTT. It translates to CASSLEIRGDEKLFF. The full variable domain, its missing parts supplied by reference TRBV7-9 and TRBJ1-4, is DTGVSQNPRHKITKRGQNVTFRCDPISEHNRLYWYRQTLGQGPEFLTYFQNEAQLEKSRLLSDRFSAERPKGSFSTLEIQRTEQGDSAMYLCASSLEIRGDEKLFFGSGTQLSVL.

The CDR3 reads CASSPQDRPFSGSYEQYF. In nucleotides, the CDR3 is TGTGCCAGCAGCCCACAGGACAGGCCATTTAGCGGATCCTACGAGCAGTACTTC. This chain connects TRBV3-1 (or the pseudogene TRBV3-2) to TRBJ2-7; tentative D call: TRBD1 (7 bases). CDR3 length: 18 amino acids. V was clipped by 4 bases and J by 1 base, with 23 bases between them. The V gene's germline CDR1 is LGHDT and CDR2 YNNKEL (reference sequence).

J is TRBJ1-1 and V is TRBV6-5; D is uncertain. This CDR3 contains 13 residues. CDR1 MNHEY and CDR2 SVGAGI come from the germline V gene. Trimming stripped 6 bases from V and 4 bases from J, with 12 bases between. CDR3 amino acids: CASRKTGSTEAFF. DNA for the CDR3: TGTGCCAGCAGGAAGACTGGATCCACTGAAGCTTTCTTT.

This clone has only a few counts. This chain joins TRBV5-1 and TRBJ1-2; TRBD1 is a possible D gene (6 bases). V shed 0 bases and J shed 8 bases, with 14 bases lying between them. CDR1 is SGHRS, CDR2 YFSETQ, per germline. The CDR3 is 14 residues long. This chain's CDR3 is CASSLDVGAGGYTF. Here the CDR3 DNA reads TGCGCCAGCAGCTTGGATGTGGGGGCTGGAGGCTACACCTTC.

V and J are TRBV6-5 and TRBJ1-3, with D uncertain. CDR1 is MNHEY, CDR2 SVGAGI, per germline. The CDR3 spans 15 residues. The V end lost 0 bases, the J end lost 4 bases, and 10 bases lay between the germline ends. CDR3 in amino acids: CASSYSRFSGNTIYF. The CDR3 DNA is TGTGCCAGCAGTTACTCGCGGTTTTCGGGAAACACCATATATTTT.

The chain has TRBV25-1 and TRBJ1-6; perhaps TRBD1 as D (5 bases). The CDR3 length is 15 residues. Per germline, CDR1 MGHDK and CDR2 SYGVNS. V lost 4 bases and J lost 10, with 17 bases in between. In DNA, the CDR3 is TGTGCCAGCAGTGCCCCCGGCAGGGCGAGGTCACCCCTCCACTTT. Translating gives CASSAPGRARSPLHF.